This T cell receptor (beta chain) was found in a study of OX40 agonist ivuxolimab in advanced cancers. Study-level background: Mean age approximately 59 years, range about 20 to 79; approximately 80% male. Previous treatment with anti-PD-1, anti-PD-L1 or anti-CTLA-4 therapy was allowed; 30% to 50% had received some.

The table came from immunoSEQ multiplex PCR; TCRdb's copy has only in-frame clones and leaves some out. The sample lists some 44,000 clones, about four fifths seen once, with less than 30% in the top ten. The germline V gene encodes CDR1 SGHTA and CDR2 FQGNSA. This CDR3 has 16 residues. V shed 5 bases and J 1 base; nucleotides not matched to a gene: 10. The V and J genes are TRBV7-2 and TRBJ2-7; the match to TRBD2 covers 8 bases. The clonotype was recovered from an adult with an advanced solid tumor such as melanoma, head and neck, liver or kidney cancer. The sequencing used CD4+ or CD8+ T cells sorted from blood, collected in a trial of the OX40 agonist ivuxolimab. For the CDR3, the DNA is TGTGCCAGCAGCCAGAACGGAGCGGGAGCATCCTACGAGCAGTACTTC. It is translated as CASSQNGAGASYEQYF.